The 23 T cell receptor beta chains below were found in one sample sequenced in a study of CXCR3-negative and CXCR3-positive naive CD8 T cells (dated by TCRdb to the late 2010s). Sequencing relied on a NextSeq 550. The Human TCR Profiling Kit (MiLaboratory) was used to prepare UMI-labeled 5' RACE TRB cDNA libraries. Following TCRdb reprocessing, every CDR3 protein sequence forms one entry, and DNA is not provided. The record for this sample contains roughly 6,400 distinct CDR3 sequences. More than 1.4% of the sample is in the top ten clones. Material: naive CXCR3- CD8+ T cells from blood. The cell subset or site label, read with the paper, signifies: CD45RO-CCR7+CD27+CD95- naive CD8+ T cells lacking CXCR3 (TNR3-). These receptors all stem from a human donor in good health. Some clones in this sample may be carry-over from other donors' samples.

This clonotype is deemed medium-sized by its frequency. The V call is TRBV29-1, the J call TRBJ2-7; TCRdb selects TRBD1, and the lack of DNA leaves this call unchecked. The germline CDR1 and CDR2 sequences are SQVTM and ANQGSEA. The CDR3 is 11 amino acids. Here the CDR3 reads CSASQGIEQYF.

Frequency places this clonotype as medium-sized. The chain employs TRBV5-1 and TRBJ2-7; with no DNA, the TCRdb D assignment of TRBD1 cannot be verified. The CDR3 extends over 15 amino acids. Germline V gene sequence: CDR1 SGHRS, CDR2 YFSETQ. Here the CDR3 reads CASSLDGDGTYEQYF.

This clonotype is labeled medium-sized based on frequency. V is TRBV19 and J is TRBJ1-5; with no DNA, the TCRdb D assignment of TRBD1 cannot be verified. The CDR3 totals 15 residues. Germline V lookup: CDR1 LNHDA, CDR2 SQIVND (reference sequence). The CDR3 here is CASNKDRGYDQPQHF.

The gene calls are TRBV18 and TRBJ2-1; with no DNA, the TCRdb D assignment of TRBD1 cannot be verified. Germline V gene lookup returns CDR1 KGHSH and CDR2 LQKENI. The CDR3 length is 16 residues. The CDR3 region is CASSDPGQGTYNEQFF.

The J gene is TRBJ2-4, the V gene TRBV6-1; without DNA, the TCRdb call of TRBD2 cannot be checked. The germline CDR1 and CDR2 sequences are MNHNS and SASEGT. This CDR3 contains 15 residues. The CDR3 is CASSDTSGGADIQYF.

The genes are TRBV20-1 and TRBJ2-1; the D gene TCRdb calls, TRBD2, cannot be checked with no DNA. This CDR3 is built from 20 residues. The germline gives CDR1 DFQATT, CDR2 SNEGSKA (reference sequence). This CDR3 reads CSARVSIAADLAGGWNEQFF.

According to its frequency, this clonotype is medium-sized. The chain couples TRBV11-2 to TRBJ2-7; absent DNA, TCRdb's TRBD1 call cannot be checked. Germline V lookup: CDR1 SGHAT, CDR2 FQNNGV. This CDR3 has 14 amino acids. CDR3 amino acids: CASRYGQGHDEQYF.

The rearrangement uses TRBV2 and TRBJ2-1; TCRdb indicates TRBD2, and absent DNA this call remains unverified. Germline V gene data show CDR1 as SNHLY and CDR2 as FYNNEI. The CDR3 extends over 15 amino acids. CDR3 protein: CASSVEGLFEDEQFF.

The V and J genes are TRBV9 and TRBJ1-1; TCRdb calls TRBD1, which cannot be checked without DNA. The germline V gene encodes CDR1 SGDLS and CDR2 YYNGEE. CDR3 length: 15 amino acids. The CDR3 is CASSAPTGTNTEAFF.

The V and J genes are TRBV2 and TRBJ2-3; TCRdb indicates TRBD2, and absent DNA this call remains unverified. CDR1 and CDR2 (germline): SNHLY, FYNNEI. The CDR3 sequence is 19 residues long. CDR3: CASSEAALAGNNSTDTQYF.

Judged by frequency, this clonotype is medium-sized. The V and J genes are TRBV7-9 and TRBJ1-5. Germline V gene sequence: CDR1 SEHNR, CDR2 FQNEAQ (reference sequence). The CDR3 runs to 14 residues. The CDR3 loop reads CASSSRGFNQPQHF.

The chain links TRBV7-2 to TRBJ1-1. There are 13 residues in the CDR3. Germline-derived CDR1 and CDR2 are SGHTA and FQGNSA. This CDR3 reads CASSLLSASEAFF.

This chain uses TRBV4-1 with TRBJ2-1; TCRdb reports TRBD2, a call that lacks DNA to check it against. CDR3 length: 15 amino acids. From germline, CDR1 is MGHRA and CDR2 YSYEKL. CDR3: CASSPSGGAYNEQFF.

Frequency places this clonotype as medium-sized. The chain couples TRBV29-1 to TRBJ2-5; TCRdb outputs TRBD1, but without DNA this stays unchecked. Looked up from germline, CDR1 is SQVTM and CDR2 is ANQGSEA. The CDR3 sequence is 14 residues long. The CDR3 here is CSVEEGARGETQYF.

Its frequency marks this clonotype as medium-sized. The rearrangement links TRBV5-8 to TRBJ2-7; absent DNA, TCRdb's TRBD1 call cannot be checked. The germline V gene has CDR1 SGHTS and CDR2 YDEGEE. This CDR3 contains 17 residues. This CDR3 reads CASSLWGSTGNVHEQYF.

CDR3 region: CSVEDLGQASSYNEQFF. This sequence joins TRBV29-1 and TRBJ2-1; TCRdb names TRBD1, which stays unverified in the absence of DNA. CDR1 and CDR2 (germline): SQVTM, ANQGSEA. This CDR3 contains 17 residues.

This chain links TRBV7-3 with TRBJ2-1; TCRdb's D call, TRBD2, is unchecked because there is no DNA. From germline, CDR1 is SGHTA and CDR2 FQGTGA. The CDR3 consists of 16 residues. CDR3 in amino acids: CASSHPPGLVEKEQFF. Together with reference TRBV7-3 and TRBJ2-1, the CDR3 gives the full variable domain: GAGVSQTPSNKVTEKGKYVELRCDPISGHTALYWYRQSLGQGPEFLIYFQGTGAADDSGLPNDRFFAVRPEGSVSTLKIQRTERGDSAVYLCASSHPPGLVEKEQFFGPGTRLTVL.

The chain joins TRBV29-1 to TRBJ1-4; TCRdb picks TRBD1, but there is no DNA to check that call. The CDR3 has 12 amino acids. The germline V gene encodes CDR1 SQVTM and CDR2 ANQGSEA. This CDR3 is CSVGQGEEKLFF.

The chain uses TRBV29-1 and TRBJ2-1; lacking DNA, the TRBD2 call made by TCRdb goes unchecked. Germline V gene sequence: CDR1 SQVTM, CDR2 ANQGSEA. The CDR3 runs to 16 residues. The CDR3 protein is CSVGGLGSGRSGEQFF.

This chain's CDR3 is CASTRTGENEQFF. This chain joins TRBV6-2 or TRBV6-3 and TRBJ2-1; TCRdb's D call of TRBD1 is untestable without DNA. This CDR3 is built from 13 residues. Germline CDR1 reads MNHEY; CDR2 reads SVGEGT.

This clonotype counts as medium-sized by frequency. This chain joins TRBV19 and TRBJ2-7; TCRdb reports TRBD2, a call that lacks DNA to check it against. This CDR3 is 18 amino acids long. Germline assignment: CDR1 LNHDA and CDR2 SQIVND (reference sequence). CDR3 sequence: CASSPRLAGGLSSYEQYF.

This clonotype is identified as medium-sized from frequency. The rearrangement uses TRBV7-2 and TRBJ2-1; TCRdb designates TRBD2, a call that cannot be tested without DNA. Germline V gene sequence: CDR1 SGHTA, CDR2 FQGNSA. This CDR3 contains 15 residues. CDR3 sequence reads: CANQPGLPNPHEQFF.

The V and J genes are TRBV29-1 and TRBJ2-5; TCRdb's assignment of TRBD2 cannot be checked, as there is no DNA. Germline-derived CDR1 and CDR2 are SQVTM and ANQGSEA. The CDR3 loop spans 17 amino acids. The CDR3 sequence: CSVLQGIREGLQETQYF.